This entry concerns a single TCR beta chain. This sample is drawn from a study of blood T cells in healthy people across ages. A second PCR, run for 7 to 11 cycles, used a sample-barcoded 5' primer plus a J-beta primer mix. TCRdb analysed the 5' RACE reads with MiXCR anew, one entry per CDR3 protein. The data contain approximately 2,000,000 distinct CDR3 sequences, 30% to 40% of them seen just once; the ten biggest clones take up 23%. The germline V gene encodes CDR1 SQVTM and CDR2 ANQGSEA. The germline V and J ends were trimmed by 8 bases and 6 bases, with 20 bases remaining between them. The CDR3 is 14 residues long.

The sequenced sample consisted of blood. The gene calls are TRBV29-1 and TRBJ2-1; possibly TRBD2 for D (5 bases). The receptor was derived from a human donor in good health. The CDR3: CSCGGLQLSNEQFF. CDR3 DNA sequence: TGCAGCTGTGGAGGTTTACAACTAAGCAATGAGCAGTTCTTC.